Below, 5 T cell receptor beta chains from the same sample are listed, as sequenced in a study of Tregs in tolerant kidney transplant recipients. The protocol was immunoSEQ multiplex PCR, while the TCRdb copy is restricted to in-frame clones and leaves out a portion. The table for this sample gives about 52,000 clones. The sequenced sample was CD4+ T cells from blood, obtained before the transplant. These TCRs come from a human donor who received a combined kidney and bone marrow transplant.

With regard to this clone: The CDR3 extends 3 residues past the end of the read, so its final part is completed from the germline J gene. V usage is TRBV6-1 and J usage is TRBJ1-1, with 10 bases that match TRBD1. Germline V gene lookup returns CDR1 MNHNS and CDR2 SASEGT. The J segment lost 6 bases and the V segment lost 0 bases, leaving 4 bases of the junction unmatched. This CDR3 is built from 15 residues. The CDR3 region is CASSEAGQGYAEAFF. Incomplete CDR3 DNA: TGTGCCAGCAGTGAAGCGGGACAGGGGTACGCTGAA.

Comment on this clone: The CDR3 end is not reached by the read, which stops 3 residues before it; the germline J gene fills it in. This sequence joins TRBV2 and TRBJ2-6; D gene ambiguous. Germline V lookup: CDR1 SNHLY, CDR2 FYNNEI. The CDR3 consists of 16 residues. Trimming pared 6 bases from V and 1 base from J, leaving 13 bases between. The CDR3 sequence: CASRPDTGSGANVLTF. Incomplete CDR3 DNA: TGTGCCAGCAGGCCCGACACCGGATCTGGGGCCAACGTC.

With regard to this clone: The CDR3 goes on 3 residues after the read ends, and that part is filled in from the germline J gene. The chain uses TRBV7-2 and TRBJ1-1; 7 nucleotides line up with TRBD1. This CDR3 comprises 14 residues. Trimming took 7 bases from V and 1 from J; bases not matched to a gene: 6. Germline V gene data show CDR1 as SGHTA and CDR2 as FQGNSA. CDR3 protein: CASNPGTANTEAFF. Incomplete CDR3 DNA: TGTGCCAGCAACCCAGGGACAGCGAACACTGAA.

Remarks on this clone: One end of the junction varies from germline; a read error may be responsible. The DNA ends 3 residues before the CDR3 does, and the rest of the CDR3 is filled in from the germline J gene. V and J are TRBV19 and TRBJ1-6; perhaps TRBD1 as D (5 bases). CDR3 length: 15 amino acids. Germline CDR1 reads LNHDA; CDR2 reads SQIVND (reference sequence). CDR3 DNA, as far as it was read: TGTGCCAGTAGTATCGAAGGACAAGCCAATTCGCCC. Protein sequence: CASSIEGQANSP. The entire CDR3 is CASSIEGQANSPLHF.

A word on this clone: Its ends do not fully match the called genes, so a read error is possible. The read ends 3 residues before the CDR3 terminus; that terminus is restored from the germline J gene. This sequence joins TRBV29-1 and TRBJ2-3; D gene unclear. The CDR3 length is 16 residues. Per the germline V gene, CDR1 is SQVTM and CDR2 is ANQGSEA. The CDR3 bases that were read are TGCAGCGCTGAAGGAAAGGCGAGCGTCAGCACAGATACG. Protein sequence: CSAEGKASVSTDT. From start to end, the CDR3 is CSAEGKASVSTDTQYF.